This TCR beta chain was retrieved from a study of CD8+ T cells in alopecia areata. The V end lost 4 bases, the J end lost 1 base, and 13 bases lay between the germline ends. The CDR3 is 14 residues long. CDR1 and CDR2 (germline): SQVTM, ANQGSEA. This clone was seen a few times. RNA was extracted and reverse transcribed into cDNA as the sequencing template. The method was immunoSEQ multiplex PCR; TCRdb's version includes in-frame clones alone and lacks a portion of them. The repertoire holds 75,000 to 100,000 clones, over 40% seen once, with 0.79% in the top ten. Sequencing input: CD4+ T cells sorted from blood. J is TRBJ2-5 and V is TRBV29-1; the D gene is possibly TRBD2 (5 bases). The source is a human donor with alopecia areata. The chain's CDR3 is CSVGLRVVQETQYF. DNA for the CDR3: TGCAGCGTTGGTCTGCGGGTGGTCCAAGAGACCCAGTACTTC.